The next 28 T cell receptor beta chains were all read from a single sample in a study of cytomegalovirus exposure and HLA in healthy donors. Primers: 60 Vbeta forward and 13 Jbeta reverse. TCRdb's table, derived via immunoSEQ multiplex PCR, lists solely in-frame clones and lacks some. The sample yields about 160,000 clones, of which the top ten take up about 1.6%. The sample was PBMCs. The receptors were sampled from a woman aged 50 to 60 in good health and CMV-seronegative.

The rearrangement joins TRBV30 to TRBJ2-1; tentative D call: TRBD2 (6 bases). This CDR3 region has 14 residues. Looked up from germline, CDR1 is GTSNPN and CDR2 is SVGIG (reference sequence). V was pared by 0 bases and J by 5 bases, with 11 bases between. CDR3 bases: TGTGCCTGGAGTGTTGCGGGAAAGGACAATGAGCAGTTCTTC. This translates into CAWSVAGKDNEQFF.

The V and J genes are TRBV27 and TRBJ2-5, with 9 bases matching TRBD2. Germline CDR1 and CDR2: MNHEY and SMNVEV (reference sequence). CDR3 size: 17 residues. CDR3 sequence (DNA): TGTGCGGGGGGGAGGGCTAGCGGGACTCGGGGGGGGGAGACCCAGTACTTC. Amino acid sequence: CAGGRASGTRGGETQYF.

This chain connects TRBV6-5 to TRBJ1-4, with 8 bases aligning to TRBD1. V was clipped by 7 bases and J by 4 bases; unmatched bases: 5. CDR3 length: 14 amino acids. Germline-derived CDR1 and CDR2 are MNHEY and SVGAGI. DNA for the CDR3: TGTGCCAGCACCACCGACAGGGGTAATGAAAAACTGTTTTTT. Residues: CASTTDRGNEKLFF.

The chain joins TRBV11-2 to TRBJ1-4, with 10 bases fitting TRBD1. In germline, CDR1 is SGHAT, CDR2 FQNNGV. V was clipped by 5 bases and J by 8 bases; unmatched bases: 11. This CDR3 has 16 amino acids. This chain's CDR3 is CASSHNAGQGNEKLFF. In nucleotides, the CDR3 is TGTGCCAGCAGCCACAATGCGGGACAGGGGAACGAAAAACTGTTTTTT.

In regard to this clone: Other DNA variants within this sample encode the same CDR3. CDR3 DNA sequence: TGTGCCAGCAGTGAAATGTCCAGGGGGCCGTACGAGCAGTACTTC. Encoded protein: CASSEMSRGPYEQYF. V gene TRBV6-1 combines with J gene TRBJ2-7; 8 bases align to TRBD1. The CDR3 totals 15 residues. Germline V lookup: CDR1 MNHNS, CDR2 SASEGT. Trimming cost V 2 bases and J 4 bases; bases outside gene matches: 7.

The chain recombines TRBV7-8 with TRBJ2-3; 7 positions match TRBD2. This CDR3 comprises 15 residues. The junction had 5 bases not matched to a gene; V was cut back by 3 bases and J by 2 bases. CDR1 SGHVS and CDR2 FQNEAQ come from the germline V gene. This CDR3 reads CASSLAGENTDTQYF. The CDR3 DNA is TGTGCCAGCAGCTTGGCGGGAGAAAACACAGATACGCAGTATTTT.

The chain employs TRBV7-2 and TRBJ1-5, with D maybe TRBD1 (6 bases). V dropped 5 bases and J dropped 3 bases, with 14 bases sitting between them. The CDR3 has 15 residues. In germline, CDR1 is SGHTA, CDR2 FQGNSA. The CDR3 region is CASSPMAGANQPQHF. In DNA, the CDR3 is TGTGCCAGCAGCCCCATGGCAGGGGCCAATCAGCCCCAGCATTTT.

V is TRBV7-2 and J is TRBJ2-7, with 9 bases lining up with TRBD2. The trim removed 4 bases at V and 2 bases at J, leaving 6 bases unmatched. The CDR3 totals 15 residues. Germline V gene sequence: CDR1 SGHTA, CDR2 FQGNSA. DNA for the CDR3: TGTGCCAGCAGCTCCCTCGGCGGGAGGGCCTACGAGCAGTACTTC. Amino acid sequence: CASSSLGGRAYEQYF.

The chain is built from TRBV7-2 and TRBJ1-4; D gene ambiguous. The germline gives CDR1 SGHTA, CDR2 FQGNSA. This CDR3 region has 14 residues. V lost 5 bases and J lost 6, with 13 bases in between. In nucleotides, the CDR3 is TGTGCCAGCAGCCGATCCCTTCGAGATGAAAAACTGTTTTTT. Protein: CASSRSLRDEKLFF.

This chain links TRBV4-2 with TRBJ2-5; TRBD1 might be the D (6 bases). Germline values: CDR1 LGHNA, CDR2 YNFKEQ. CDR3 length: 15 residues. The ends were cut back, 2 bases at V and 3 bases at J, with 13 bases in the middle. The CDR3 is CASSQKQGNKETQYF. The CDR3 bases are TGTGCCAGCAGCCAAAAACAGGGAAATAAAGAGACCCAGTACTTC.

This chain connects TRBV6-1 to TRBJ2-7; TRBD1 matches 7 bases. V was clipped by 5 bases and J by 1 base; unmatched bases: 8. The CDR3 sequence is 15 residues long. The germline V gene has CDR1 MNHNS and CDR2 SASEGT. Written as DNA, the CDR3 is TGTGCCAGCAGTTTGGAGGAGGACAGGTCCTACGAGCAGTACTTC. This sequence encodes CASSLEEDRSYEQYF.

The rearrangement uses TRBV19 and TRBJ1-4; D is unclear. The germline CDR1 and CDR2 sequences are LNHDA and SQIVND (reference sequence). The CDR3 runs 14 residues. Deletions cut 4 bases from V and 3 bases from J, with 9 bases between. The CDR3 bases are TGTGCCAGTAGTACCCAGGCGTCTAATGAAAAACTGTTTTTT. It specifies CASSTQASNEKLFF.

The DNA of the CDR3 is TGTGCCAGCAGCTTGGCCTCCAGGGCCTCTGGGGCCAACGTCCTGACTTTC. This translates into CASSLASRASGANVLTF. The chain carries TRBV5-4 and TRBJ2-6; weak D call: TRBD1 (5 bases). V was trimmed by 0 bases and J by 0 bases, leaving 10 bases between them. The CDR3 covers 17 residues. In germline, CDR1 is SGHNT, CDR2 YYREEE (reference sequence).

The rearrangement links TRBV4-2 to TRBJ1-1, with TRBD1 as a possible D gene (5 bases). This CDR3 is built from 14 residues. CDR1 and CDR2 (germline): LGHNA, YNFKEQ. V was cut by 3 bases and J by 1 base, with 9 bases left in between. CDR3 sequence reads: CASSHLQGNTEAFF. CDR3 in DNA: TGTGCCAGCAGCCACCTGCAGGGGAACACTGAAGCTTTCTTT.

This sequence joins TRBV19 and TRBJ1-1; D not certain. This CDR3 has 15 amino acids. Germline assignment: CDR1 LNHDA and CDR2 SQIVND (reference sequence). V was clipped by 3 bases and J by 0 bases, with 11 bases between them. CDR3 coding DNA: TGTGCCAGTAGTATCTCGGGGAACATGAACACTGAAGCTTTCTTT. Protein: CASSISGNMNTEAFF.

This chain links TRBV5-1 with TRBJ2-6; 9 positions agree with TRBD1. The CDR3 has 15 residues. Trimming at V came to 4 bases and at J to 12 bases, leaving 11 bases not matched to a gene. From germline, CDR1 is SGHRS and CDR2 YFSETQ. In DNA form, the CDR3 reads TGCGCCAGCAGCGAGTGGACAGGGGCCCGCTTCGTCCTGACTTTC. As protein: CASSEWTGARFVLTF.

On this clone itself: This specimen includes other DNA sequences encoding the same CDR3. J is TRBJ2-3 and V is TRBV5-1; 10 bases match TRBD2. Germline-derived CDR1 and CDR2 are SGHRS and YFSETQ. The J segment lost 5 bases and the V segment lost 1 base, leaving 1 base of the junction unmatched. The CDR3 has 14 residues. CDR3 nucleotides: TGCGCCAGCAGCTTGAGCGGGGGGGGAGATACGCAGTATTTT. The encoded protein is CASSLSGGGDTQYF. Complete variable domain (other parts from reference TRBV5-1 and TRBJ2-3): KAGVTQTPRYLIKTRGQQVTLSCSPISGHRSVSWYQQTPGQGLQFLFEYFSETQRNKGNFPGRFSGRQFSNSRSEMNVSTLELGDSALYLCASSLSGGGDTQYFGPGTRLTVL.

V is TRBV5-1 and J is TRBJ2-1; TRBD1 agrees at 9 bases. The CDR3 has 14 residues. Germline-derived CDR1 and CDR2 are SGHRS and YFSETQ. With V trimmed by 2 bases and J by 10 bases, 7 bases remained unmatched. CDR3 DNA sequence: TGCGCCAGCAGCTTCCGGACAGGGGAGAACGAGCAGTTCTTC. It specifies CASSFRTGENEQFF.

The chain carries TRBV20-1 and TRBJ2-5; D is uncertain. The V and J ends lost 3 bases and 4 bases respectively, with 6 bases between them. Germline V CDR1 and CDR2: DFQATT, SNEGSKA (reference sequence). The CDR3 extends over 11 amino acids. CDR3 DNA: TGCAGTGCTAGGACACCAGAGACCCAGTACTTC. This encodes CSARTPETQYF.

DNA of the CDR3: TGTGCCAGCAGCGCCAGGACTAGCGGGGGGACCACCTCGGGTGATGAGCAGTTCTTC. Its protein product is CASSARTSGGTTSGDEQFF. The chain carries TRBV9 and TRBJ2-1; TRBD2 matches at 14 bases. Germline CDR1 is SGDLS and CDR2 is YYNGEE. Trimming cost V 3 bases and J 8 bases; bases outside gene matches: 16. The CDR3 is 19 residues long.

The rearrangement joins TRBV19 to TRBJ1-2, with D tentatively TRBD1 (5 bases). V was clipped by 5 bases and J by 0 bases, with 10 bases between them. The CDR3 length is 14 residues. Germline CDR1 is LNHDA and CDR2 is SQIVND (reference sequence). CDR3 nucleotide sequence: TGTGCCAGTAGTCCAGGGATTTCTAACTATGGCTACACCTTC. It specifies CASSPGISNYGYTF.

The CDR3 region has the DNA TGTGCCAGCAGCTTAGTAGGCGGGAACTCGAACACCGGGGAGCTGTTTTTT. Translating gives CASSLVGGNSNTGELFF. The V gene is TRBV7-8, the J gene TRBJ2-2, with D possibly being TRBD2 (6 bases). The CDR3 covers 17 residues. Germline-derived CDR1 and CDR2 are SGHVS and FQNEAQ. The V end was cut by 1 base, the J end by 0 bases, with 12 bases between.

This chain uses TRBV6-1 with TRBJ2-5; 13 bases map to TRBD2. The J call may be incorrect, as the DNA end agrees better with TRBJ2-7. The CDR3 extends over 15 amino acids. Germline loops: CDR1 MNHNS, CDR2 SASEGT. In DNA, the CDR3 is TGTGCCAGCAGTGTGGGACTAGCGGGGTTCGACGAGCAGTACTTC. Amino acids: CASSVGLAGFDEQYF.

The CDR3 is CASSLDLTGLRDGYTF. In DNA, the CDR3 is TGTGCCAGCAGCTTAGATCTTACAGGGTTGAGAGATGGCTACACCTTC. The chain links TRBV11-2 to TRBJ1-2; a possible D gene is TRBD1 (6 bases). The V gene's germline CDR1 is SGHAT and CDR2 FQNNGV. V was pared by 0 bases and J by 6 bases, with 17 bases between. The CDR3 totals 16 residues.

The chain joins TRBV5-4 to TRBJ1-3, with D unresolved. CDR1 is SGHNT and CDR2 is YYREEE in the germline V gene (reference sequence). Trimming removed 0 bases at V and 4 bases at J, with 5 bases between. The length of the CDR3 is 13 residues. CDR3 residues: CASSLEPGNTIYF. For the CDR3, the DNA is TGTGCCAGCAGCTTGGAGCCGGGAAACACCATATATTTT.

V and J are TRBV19 and TRBJ1-5; no definite D call. Trimming cost V 3 bases and J 7 bases, with 19 bases left between them. Looked up from germline, CDR1 is LNHDA and CDR2 is SQIVND (reference sequence). This CDR3 comprises 16 residues. The CDR3 reads CASSMGVGGVRQPQHF. In DNA, the CDR3 is TGTGCCAGTAGTATGGGTGTGGGCGGGGTACGGCAGCCCCAGCATTTT.

V is TRBV7-6 and J is TRBJ2-5; 9 bases line up with TRBD2. CDR1 is SGHVS and CDR2 is FNYEAQ in the germline V gene. The J segment lost 1 base and the V segment lost 2 bases, leaving 2 bases of the junction unmatched. CDR3 size: 15 residues. The CDR3 region has the DNA TGTGCCAGCAGCTTATTTAGCGGGGGCCAAGAGACCCAGTACTTC. Its translation: CASSLFSGGQETQYF.

The rearrangement links TRBV18 to TRBJ2-7; 9 bases are shared with TRBD1. CDR3 length: 17 residues. The V gene's germline CDR1 is KGHSH and CDR2 LQKENI. Losses at the gene ends were 4 bases for V and 2 bases for J; bases not matched to a gene: 12. The CDR3 nucleotides are TGTGCCAGCTCACTCACCGGGACAGGGATGGGCGCCTACGAGCAGTACTTC. This codes for CASSLTGTGMGAYEQYF.